This TCR beta chain was sequenced during a study of siplizumab effects on memory and regulatory T cells. As for the study in general: Either no drug or siplizumab at about 1 ug/mL was used in mixed lymphocyte reactions that were paired.

Germline CDR1 SGHDT, CDR2 YYEEEE. V was clipped by 1 base and J by 1 base, with 15 bases between them. The CDR3 spans 17 residues. Study conclusions and caveats: The naive T cell population seemed more diverse than memory cells and seemed a major contributor to the alloresponse. Treatment with siplizumab left mappable alloreactive CD4+ clones averaging roughly 70% Treg-derived, compared with roughly 26% in controls.

In the mixed lymphocyte reaction, cells were cocultured for 6 to 7 days at 37°C. Researchers tagged responder PBMCs with CFSE and stimulator PBMCs with Violet Dye before mixing them 1:1. Measured with immunoSEQ multiplex PCR; TCRdb has only the in-frame clones, and not every one. In the table there are about 18,000 clones, 35% to 60% of which are singletons. Turning to this clone: Its antigen is unidentified.

V usage is TRBV5-6 and J usage is TRBJ2-4, with D perhaps TRBD1 (7 bases). The receptor was derived from a human donor in good health; the cells came from an allogeneic mixed lymphocyte reaction. Material for sequencing was CFSE-low (dividing) CD4+ T cells sorted from an allogeneic mixed lymphocyte reaction. The CDR3 spells CASSLFKEGAAKNIQYF. DNA for the CDR3: TGTGCCAGCAGCTTGTTCAAGGAGGGGGCGGCCAAAAACATTCAGTACTTC.